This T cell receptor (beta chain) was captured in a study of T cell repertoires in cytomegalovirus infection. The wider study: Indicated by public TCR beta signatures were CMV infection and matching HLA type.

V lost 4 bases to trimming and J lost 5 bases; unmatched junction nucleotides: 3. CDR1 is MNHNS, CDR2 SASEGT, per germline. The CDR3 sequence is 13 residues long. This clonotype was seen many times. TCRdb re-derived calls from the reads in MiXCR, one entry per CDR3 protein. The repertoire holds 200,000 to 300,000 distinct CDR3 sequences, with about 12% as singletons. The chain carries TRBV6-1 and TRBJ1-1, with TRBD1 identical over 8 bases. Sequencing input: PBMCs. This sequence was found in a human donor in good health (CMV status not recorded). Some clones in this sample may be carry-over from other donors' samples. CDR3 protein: CASSVTGGTEAFF. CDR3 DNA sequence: TGTGCCAGCAGTGTTACAGGGGGTACTGAAGCTTTCTTT.